A selection of T cell receptor beta chains follows, all from one sample in a study of monozygotic twins with inflammatory bowel disease. TCRdb reanalyzed the 5' RACE reads and collapses them to one entry per CDR3 protein, without DNA. This sample's table has about 210,000 distinct CDR3 sequences. Sequencing was done on a sample of blood. The receptors were gathered from a human donor with ulcerative colitis or Crohn's disease, or a healthy co-twin of an affected twin (not recorded which). Both conserved end residues are part of each CDR3. Each record gives: V gene, J gene, CDR3 protein.

v_gene: TRBV5-1
j_gene: TRBJ2-3
CDR3aa: CASAAGHPTDTQYF

v_gene: TRBV4-1
j_gene: TRBJ1-6
CDR3aa: CASSQEVRTGLASPLHF

v_gene: TRBV7-2
j_gene: TRBJ1-5
CDR3aa: CASSGQGGWNQPQHF

v_gene: TRBV20-1
j_gene: TRBJ2-1
CDR3aa: CSAYRAGTSYNEQFF

v_gene: TRBV3-1
j_gene: TRBJ2-7
CDR3aa: CASSRGVFWDEQYF

v_gene: TRBV6-2/TRBV6-3
j_gene: TRBJ2-1
CDR3aa: CASSYSSLADVGFF

v_gene: TRBV7-8
j_gene: TRBJ1-5
CDR3aa: CASSLWGSDSHNQPQHF

v_gene: TRBV7-9
j_gene: TRBJ2-6
CDR3aa: CASAAPRVGANVLTF

v_gene: TRBV12-3/TRBV12-4
j_gene: TRBJ1-2
CDR3aa: CASNQGLDGYTF

v_gene: TRBV5-1
j_gene: TRBJ2-6
CDR3aa: CASSLARDSGANVLTF

v_gene: TRBV9
j_gene: TRBJ2-2
CDR3aa: CASSHGGGSSTGELFF

v_gene: TRBV28
j_gene: TRBJ2-6
CDR3aa: CASSLWGSSGANVLTF

v_gene: TRBV6-5
j_gene: TRBJ1-2
CDR3aa: CASSSGWAGGYTF

v_gene: TRBV4-2
j_gene: TRBJ1-2
CDR3aa: CASSQEVSTPGDGYTF

v_gene: TRBV29-1
j_gene: TRBJ1-1
CDR3aa: CSVKVRDRGGTEAFF

v_gene: TRBV20-1
j_gene: TRBJ2-1
CDR3aa: CSARRQGSYNEQFF

v_gene: TRBV7-2
j_gene: TRBJ2-3
CDR3aa: CASRDGPSTDTQYF

v_gene: TRBV20-1
j_gene: TRBJ2-7
CDR3aa: CSAPRTSGSYEQYF

v_gene: TRBV4-1
j_gene: TRBJ2-3
CDR3aa: CASSQVRSAGVPDTQYF

v_gene: TRBV6-1
j_gene: TRBJ2-1
CDR3aa: CASSQPYGGGDNEQFF

v_gene: TRBV5-1
j_gene: TRBJ2-2
CDR3aa: CASNPSSGGARPGELFF

v_gene: TRBV12-3/TRBV12-4
j_gene: TRBJ1-1
CDR3aa: CASRLQGTNTEAFF

v_gene: TRBV14
j_gene: TRBJ1-2
CDR3aa: CASSLSSYRDREDGYTF

v_gene: TRBV14
j_gene: TRBJ2-5
CDR3aa: CASSLQVKETQYF

v_gene: TRBV6-1
j_gene: TRBJ1-3
CDR3aa: CASSHRDREDTIYF

v_gene: TRBV6-1
j_gene: TRBJ1-1
CDR3aa: CASIALGTANTEAFF

v_gene: TRBV12-3/TRBV12-4
j_gene: TRBJ1-1
CDR3aa: CASEARGGGRTEAFF

v_gene: TRBV7-2
j_gene: TRBJ1-1
CDR3aa: CASSPLVDTEAFF

v_gene: TRBV2
j_gene: TRBJ2-3
CDR3aa: CASSGQPPSRDTQYF

v_gene: TRBV4-2
j_gene: TRBJ2-3
CDR3aa: CASSQDSSGGARDTQYF

v_gene: TRBV3-1
j_gene: TRBJ1-3
CDR3aa: CASSQDRDRRNTIYF

v_gene: TRBV27
j_gene: TRBJ2-1
CDR3aa: CASSFFLSGDEQFF

v_gene: TRBV5-1
j_gene: TRBJ1-6
CDR3aa: CASSLATNHNSPLHF

v_gene: TRBV7-2
j_gene: TRBJ2-1
CDR3aa: CASSSLGGNEQFF

v_gene: TRBV27
j_gene: TRBJ2-3
CDR3aa: CASSLRTGTTTDTQYF

v_gene: TRBV4-1
j_gene: TRBJ1-3
CDR3aa: CASSQEGGQGRRNTIYF

v_gene: TRBV5-1
j_gene: TRBJ2-2
CDR3aa: CASTQGIPHGELFF

v_gene: TRBV11-1
j_gene: TRBJ1-4
CDR3aa: CASSLGPEKGAPNEKLFF

v_gene: TRBV29-1
j_gene: TRBJ2-1
CDR3aa: CSGGTGGKVDEQFF

v_gene: TRBV7-9
j_gene: TRBJ2-7
CDR3aa: CASSFISGSNLYEQYF

v_gene: TRBV19
j_gene: TRBJ1-2
CDR3aa: CASSIGISYGYTF

v_gene: TRBV24-1
j_gene: TRBJ2-3
CDR3aa: CATSDGSTDTQYF

v_gene: TRBV7-8
j_gene: TRBJ2-3
CDR3aa: CASRQTYTDTQYF

v_gene: TRBV5-4
j_gene: TRBJ2-1
CDR3aa: CASSAPGGAYNEQFF

v_gene: TRBV7-9
j_gene: TRBJ1-1
CDR3aa: CASSFPLTEAFF

v_gene: TRBV12-3/TRBV12-4
j_gene: TRBJ1-5
CDR3aa: CASSFLEVGQPQHF

v_gene: TRBV11-2
j_gene: TRBJ2-5
CDR3aa: CASSLSQKVQAWGETQYF

v_gene: TRBV7-9
j_gene: TRBJ2-2
CDR3aa: CASSYISGDNTGELFF

v_gene: TRBV13
j_gene: TRBJ2-1
CDR3aa: CASSFGDFNEQFF